The source of this T cell receptor beta chain is a study of cytomegalovirus exposure and HLA in healthy donors (dated by TCRdb to about 2017). Looking at the study overall: An earlier analysis of roughly 610 of the donors reported 276 Gb of sequence data and 117 million unique TCR beta sequences obtained from around 190 million T cells. An early release that covered approximately 600 HLA-typed donors contained approximately 320 gigabases of sequencing data and about 84 million unique TCR sequences. Of the roughly 400 genotyped donors, 81% fell in the genetic ancestry cluster associated with self-reported Caucasian donors. The study aimed to test whether cataloging public T cell receptors could reveal signatures of past pathogen exposure. The study profiled the T cell repertoires of hundreds of subjects by immunosequencing and related them to cytomegalovirus serostatus. In addition to the first cohort of about 650 subjects, a separate validation cohort of 120 different subjects was used. To predict cytomegalovirus infection status, the study combined high-throughput TCR immunosequencing, statistical association of individual TCRs with disease status, and machine learning. A later analysis re-examined previously published TCR beta repertoires from more than 650 donors and added high-resolution HLA genotyping to investigate patterns of TCR occurrence. Rather than using new phenotypic data, the later analysis identified candidate immune exposures from TCR beta sequences and from how often those sequences occurred across donors. To decide whether each TCR beta V gene segment behaved as functional or pseudogenic, an earlier analysis of some 570 of the donors relied on high-throughput TCR beta sequencing. Donor age, sex, ethnicity and CMV serostatus were collected together with the repertoire data. In a later genetic analysis, genome-wide SNP genotypes for about 55% of the roughly 670 donors were used, and that subset was treated as a discovery cohort. All discovery cohort repertoires had been generated on a single sequencing platform. Both class I and class II loci were covered by HLA typing, at four-digit resolution. The number of donors typed differed by locus, with roughly 620-630 for A, B, C, DRB1 and DQB1, 522 for DQA1, 600 to 610 for DPA1, and some 440 for DPB1. Roughly 5 DR-DQ haplotypes were handled as single units for association and clustering, since linkage in the cohort was strong. Among roughly 400 genotyped donors of the cohort, an average of approximately 240,000 unique TCR beta nucleotide sequences was sequenced per donor, of which roughly 17% were non-productive.

The paper's findings and limits, for the study overall: A group of highly shared sequence variants was considered likely to be a technical artifact of the sequencing pipeline. Some IMGT-functional V segments, including TRBV6-2 and TRBV6-3, could not be told apart with the 87-base-pair reads, so those segments were excluded. A later analysis found that HLA-associated TCR beta chains were more clonally expanded and had lower generation probabilities than equally common non-associated chains. It was suggested by the authors that the approach could potentially be generalized to other disease states and immunological phenotypes. Specific HLA alleles were associated with more than 15,000 TCR beta sequences at a false discovery rate of 0.05 in a later analysis. HLA typing was unavailable for some donors at each locus, so association tests used only the typed subset. A few of the identified cytomegalovirus-associated TCR beta chains were confirmed in vitro to be specific for cytomegalovirus antigens. A later analysis found that TCR association rates varied across HLA loci, with DRB1 alleles showing the most associated TCRs and HLA-C alleles the fewest. Only TCR beta chains were sequenced in this cohort, and the absence of alpha or paired-chain data limited detectable features. When HLA alleles, especially DR and DQ, strongly co-occurred, TCR associations were difficult to assign to individual alleles. The study gave a list of under 200 TCR beta chains associated with cytomegalovirus. A later analysis found that most CMV-associated TCR beta chains appeared HLA-restricted, with HLA associations seemingly driven largely by CMV exposure. A further reported finding was that TCR beta sequences accurately predicted the HLA-A and HLA-B alleles for most subjects in the first cohort. In a later genetic analysis, fewer N-insertions in productive TCRs were reported among donors in an Asian-associated ancestry cluster than the roughly 640-donor mean. The classifier was reported to diagnose cytomegalovirus status with high specificity and sensitivity in both the original cohort and the validation cohort. Sequencing depth was assumed to be roughly uniform across donors in the presence/absence analyses, though that assumption may not hold. Correlated functional status among segregating V segments might be attributable to linkage disequilibrium, but an unknown experimental factor could not be ruled out. An association between a missense DCLRE1C variant and V-gene and J-gene trimming of TCR beta chains was found in a later genetic analysis and replicated in an independent cohort. While some public TCRs were present in many individuals, most TCR sequences turned up only very rarely across donors. In an earlier analysis of 587 of the donors, most TCR beta V segments appeared in productive rearrangements about 90% or about 30% of the time, broadly matching IMGT annotations. Because counts were too low, 15 to 20 rarely observed V segments, including chromosome 9 orphons, were excluded from the earlier analysis of fewer than 650 of the donors. According to a later analysis, parvovirus B19, influenza, CMV and Epstein-Barr virus appeared linked to several top co-occurrence clusters. The only immune exposure information available for the cohort was CMV serostatus.

In the case of this clone: Its antigen remains unidentified.

Trimmed from V: 3 bases; trimmed from J: 3 bases; junction bases lacking a gene match: 4. Taken from cysteine to phenylalanine, the CDR3 has 15 residues. This entry keeps only the CDR3 DNA: 45 bases, framed from base 1. The germline V gene specifies MNHEY as CDR1 and SVGAGI as CDR2. The cohort consisted of some 730 healthy bone marrow donors. At the time of sampling, every cohort member was nominally healthy, though immune exposures that went unrecorded were likely present. The donor was CMV seronegative and was included in the group of approximately 350 seronegative cohort members. Each donor provided a peripheral blood sample, and peripheral blood mononuclear cells were used for TCR beta sequencing. Genomic DNA extraction from the blood cell samples was performed with the Qiagen DNeasy Blood Extraction Kit. Library creation used the immunoSEQ multiplex PCR assay. For the multiplex PCR, a mixture combining 60 forward primers for TCR Vbeta segments and 13 reverse primers for TCR Jbeta segments was used. The CDR3 region of rearranged TCR beta genes was amplified from genomic DNA by a multiplex PCR assay. The amplified TCR beta libraries were sequenced on the Illumina HiSeq System as 87-base-pair reads. As for how the authors treated the data: Across the 600 to 700 repertoires, a later analysis counted tens of millions of unique TCR beta chains, 9 million to 14 million of which were shared by at least two donors. To remove PCR and sequencing errors, raw reads were error-corrected and collapsed into unique sequences using a nearest-neighbor algorithm that merged closely related sequences. V, D and J gene segments were assigned by aligning CDR3 sequences to IMGT reference sequences. For a sequence to be retained, a match of at least six nucleotides was required to both a V gene segment and a J gene segment. A rearrangement was called productive if the CDR3 had no stop codons and remained in frame with V and J, and every other rearrangement was called non-productive. Following IMGT convention, CDR3 was defined as the stretch from the second conserved V-encoded cysteine to the conserved J-encoded phenylalanine. Sequences without an unambiguous match to a single V gene segment were excluded from the earlier analysis of a few hundred of the donors. In an earlier analysis of roughly 600 of the donors, a V segment was called functional when productive rearrangements were above 56.7%, and segregating when the standard deviation between donors exceeded 5%. A statistical classification framework was developed to diagnose cytomegalovirus status using the catalog of TCR beta chain sequences. V and J gene assignment, in a later analysis, came from comparing TCR nucleotide sequences with IMGT/GENE-DB human TR gene sequences. A later analysis assigned CDR3 sequences and most-parsimonious VDJ recombination scenarios with the TCRdist pipeline. In a later analysis, every TCR beta chain was defined by the combination of its CDR3 amino acid sequence and its V-gene family, and reads without a unique V-gene family were dropped. To address suspected cross-contamination and a sequencing artifact, a later analysis removed 592 highly shared, low-generation-probability nucleotide sequences. In a later analysis, a clonal expansion index for each public chain was calculated from normalized within-repertoire ranks of inferred template counts. A later analysis computed generation probabilities with a VDJ recombination model fitted to out-of-frame rearrangements, and checked the results against IGoR. In a later analysis, hypergeometric tests were used to score TCR-TCR, TCR-HLA and TCR-CMV co-occurrence, with a repertoire-size bias correction applied to TCR pairs. In a later analysis, false discovery rates were estimated by permuting HLA or CMV assignments 20 times. In a later analysis, co-occurring TCRs were grouped using DBSCAN, and TCRdist sequence similarity was added for clustering within HLA-allele-positive subsets. Repertoires with fewer than 30,000 or more than 120,000 public chains, plus five repertoires with anomalous nucleotide sharing, were excluded from co-occurrence clustering. TCRdb took over this immuneACCESS table, retaining in-frame rearrangements with V and J assigned. Such tables are incomplete; in checked studies, under half of the missing clones stem from an unresolved V gene, and the remainder is unexplained. V and J calls and clone size are copied from that table; D and trimming were computed from the DNA. Per the sample table, the count is about 130,000 clones. The top ten clonotypes cover approximately 1.9% of the sample.

This sequence originates from a woman aged 55 to 70 in good health and CMV-seronegative. The rearrangement combines TRBV6-5 with TRBJ2-7; the central 11 bases match TRBD2. The sample comprised PBMCs. The CDR3 corresponds to CASSYQLAGVYEQYF. The nucleotides are TGTGCCAGCAGTTATCAACTAGCGGGAGTCTACGAGCAGTACTTC.